This T cell receptor beta chain was sequenced for a study of shared clonotypes between healthy human individuals. This table comes from immunoSEQ multiplex PCR, and its TCRdb copy is limited to in-frame clones, with some not included. The sample consists of 850,000 to 1,200,000 clones, 60% to 80% of them appearing once. This receptor was taken from a man aged 18 to 35 in good health. The sequencing input was memory CD4+ T cells sorted from blood. This sample's subset: CD45RA-negative fraction.

The CDR3 DNA follows: TGTGCCATCAGTTTGGGGCGCGAGCAGTACTTC. Translated, it gives CAISLGREQYF. This chain links TRBV10-3 with TRBJ2-7, with a possible D match to TRBD1 (5 bases). Germline CDR1 is ENHRY and CDR2 is SYGVKD. Trimming cost V 5 bases and J 6 bases, with 8 bases left between them. The CDR3 has 11 residues.